This T cell receptor beta chain is drawn from a study of T cell responses to AZD1222 COVID-19 vaccine. The CDR3 has 12 amino acids. The V gene's germline CDR1 is LGHDT and CDR2 YNNKEL (reference sequence). Trimming removed 0 bases at V and 10 bases at J, with 10 bases between. TCRdb keeps only in-frame clones here, not all; method: immunoSEQ multiplex PCR. The table shows about 85,000 clones, with around 85% occurring only once. The sample consisted of peripheral blood, taken on day 0 of AZD1222 vaccination. This receptor was identified in an adult in good health. The chain carries TRBV3-1 (or the pseudogene TRBV3-2) and TRBJ2-7; the D gene is possibly TRBD1 (5 bases). CDR3 coding DNA: TGTGCCAGCAGCCAAGATTGGACATCCCAGTACTTC. Amino acid sequence: CASSQDWTSQYF.